The subject of this entry is one T cell receptor (beta chain). Its matching antigen is unknown. Germline CDR1 is MNHEY and CDR2 is SVGAGI. J lost 5 bases, V lost 2 bases, and 8 bases had no gene match. The CDR3 consists of 16 residues. The sample is drawn from a study of T-cell memory formation after mild COVID-19. Sample barcodes and UMIs were carried by the TCR alpha and TCR beta cDNA libraries that 5'RACE generated with constant-segment primers. TCRdb fed the 5' RACE reads into MiXCR, producing one record per CDR3 protein. The sample yields 450,000 or so distinct CDR3 sequences, nearly 25% seen once. General study points: Cross-reactive memory appears to have joined, as suggested by some responding clones showing up in pre-infection memory.

This chain joins TRBV6-5 and TRBJ2-5; TRBD2 agrees at 10 bases. Sequenced material: PBMCs or a T cell subset sorted from them (not recorded which). This sequence was found in an adult woman who had mild COVID-19 (a few samples of this study predate the infection). Cell type and time point are not known. The DNA of the CDR3 is TGTGCCAGCAGTTACCGTCTAGCGGGAGTGGGGGAGACCCAGTACTTC. This gives the protein CASSYRLAGVGETQYF.